The 25 T cell receptor beta chains given below trace back to one sample, sequenced in a study of T cell changes during pregnancy in multiple sclerosis. Repertoires were generated with immunoSEQ multiplex PCR, while TCRdb's copy carries only in-frame clones and drops some. This sample has approximately 60,000 clones, with roughly 92% found just once. Sequenced material: CD8+ T cells from peripheral blood mononuclear cells, taken in the second trimester of pregnancy. The source is a female donor with multiple sclerosis, enrolled in a pregnancy study.

The V call is TRBV5-6, the J call TRBJ1-2, with D possibly being TRBD1 (6 bases). Germline lookup yields CDR1 SGHDT and CDR2 YYEEEE. This CDR3 spans 14 amino acids. V was cut by 0 bases and J by 3 bases, with 9 bases left in between. For the CDR3, the DNA is TGTGCCAGCAGCTTGGCAGGGGTAGACTATGGCTACACCTTC. This translates into CASSLAGVDYGYTF.

The chain is built from TRBV9 and TRBJ1-2; D gene uncertain. The V end lost 0 bases, the J end lost 6 bases, and 6 bases lay between the germline ends. The V gene's germline CDR1 is SGDLS and CDR2 YYNGEE. The CDR3 runs 12 residues. The chain's CDR3 is CASSVGGNGYTF. In DNA, the CDR3 is TGTGCCAGCAGCGTAGGAGGGAATGGCTACACCTTC.

The rearrangement uses TRBV18 and TRBJ2-3; D is perhaps TRBD2 (5 bases). V dropped 2 bases and J dropped 0 bases, with 9 bases sitting between them. The length of the CDR3 is 15 residues. Per germline, CDR1 KGHSH and CDR2 LQKENI. DNA of the CDR3: TGTGCCAGCTCACCAGGGAGATCGAGCACAGATACGCAGTATTTT. Protein: CASSPGRSSTDTQYF.

V usage is TRBV5-6 and J usage is TRBJ2-3, with 9 bases matching TRBD1. The CDR3 has 15 amino acids. The V segment lost 3 bases and the J segment 2 bases; nucleotides outside the gene matches: 4. The germline gives CDR1 SGHDT, CDR2 YYEEEE. In nucleotides, the CDR3 is TGTGCCAGCAGCTCGGACAGGGGCCCCACAGATACGCAGTATTTT. This codes for CASSSDRGPTDTQYF. Looking up the rest from reference TRBV5-6 and TRBJ2-3 gives the full variable domain: DAGVTQSPTHLIKTRGQQVTLRCSPKSGHDTVSWYQQALGQGPQFIFQYYEEEERQRGNFPDRFSGHQFPNYSSELNVNALLLGDSALYLCASSSDRGPTDTQYFGPGTRLTVL.

This clone appeared a single time. This sequence joins TRBV5-1 and TRBJ2-1, with 7 bases aligning to TRBD2. This CDR3 is built from 17 residues. From germline, CDR1 is SGHRS and CDR2 YFSETQ. Trimming at V came to 2 bases and at J to 4 bases, leaving 12 bases not matched to a gene. In DNA, the CDR3 is TGCGCCAGCAGCTTAGGTTCAGGGAGGGGAAAATACAATGAGCAGTTCTTC. Translating it yields CASSLGSGRGKYNEQFF.

This chain connects TRBV2 to TRBJ2-7; 8 nucleotides line up with TRBD2. The junction had 4 bases not matched to a gene; V was cut back by 8 bases and J by 4 bases. This CDR3 contains 12 residues. Germline V gene sequence: CDR1 SNHLY, CDR2 FYNNEI. Here the CDR3 reads CASGTSRYEQYF. DNA for the CDR3: TGTGCCAGCGGGACTAGTCGGTACGAGCAGTACTTC.

This clone was detected once. The chain uses TRBV5-1 and TRBJ2-1, with D maybe TRBD2 (6 bases). CDR1 and CDR2 from the germline V gene are SGHRS and YFSETQ. CDR3 length: 19 residues. V was cut by 1 base and J by 1 base, with 21 bases left in between. The CDR3 sequence: CASSLHSRGRDRSYNEQFF. The CDR3 nucleotides read TGCGCCAGCAGCTTGCATAGCAGAGGGCGGGATCGGTCCTACAATGAGCAGTTCTTC.

The chain couples TRBV30 to TRBJ2-2; 9 bases map to TRBD2. The germline V gene encodes CDR1 GTSNPN and CDR2 SVGIG (reference sequence). CDR3 length equals 14 residues. With V trimmed by 4 bases and J by 2 bases, 2 bases remained unmatched. The CDR3 loop is CAWTSGTNTGELFF. CDR3 coding DNA: TGTGCCTGGACTAGCGGGACCAACACCGGGGAGCTGTTTTTT. Looking up the rest from reference TRBV30 and TRBJ2-2 gives the full variable domain: SQTIHQWPATLVQPVGSPLSLECTVEGTSNPNLYWYRQAAGRGLQLLFYSVGIGQISSEVPQNLSASRPQDRQFILSSKKLLLSDSGFYLCAWTSGTNTGELFFGEGSRLTVL.

The chain recombines TRBV29-1 with TRBJ2-7, with a weak D call TRBD1 (7 bases). Deletions cut 6 bases from V and 0 bases from J, with 12 bases between. This CDR3 comprises 13 residues. CDR1 SQVTM and CDR2 ANQGSEA come from the germline V gene. The CDR3 DNA sequence: TGCAGCGTGGCGGGACAGAACTCCTACGAGCAGTACTTC. Amino acids: CSVAGQNSYEQYF.

This chain joins TRBV19 and TRBJ2-7; no reliable D call. Trimming took 8 bases from V and 0 from J, leaving 14 bases between them. The CDR3 extends over 14 amino acids. Germline-derived CDR1 and CDR2 are LNHDA and SQIVND (reference sequence). CDR3 loop: CASGSDYSSYEQYF. The CDR3 bases are TGTGCCAGTGGATCAGATTACAGCTCCTACGAGCAGTACTTC. The full variable domain, with the rest looked up from reference TRBV19 and TRBJ2-7, is DGGITQSPKYLFRKEGQNVTLSCEQNLNHDAMYWYRQDPGQGLRLIYYSQIVNDFQKGDIAEGYSVSREKKESFPLTVTSAQKNPTAFYLCASGSDYSSYEQYFGPGTRLTVT.

The chain employs TRBV27 and TRBJ1-1; TRBD1 is a possible D gene (5 bases). CDR3 length: 14 residues. Germline assignment: CDR1 MNHEY and CDR2 SMNVEV (reference sequence). V was clipped by 3 bases and J by 6 bases, with 14 bases between them. This CDR3 is CASSLSPGTSEAFF. The CDR3 DNA sequence: TGTGCCAGCAGTTTGAGTCCAGGGACTTCTGAAGCTTTCTTT.

The rearrangement links TRBV30 to TRBJ2-1, with 9 bases matching TRBD1. J gave up 6 bases and V 5 bases, and 8 bases lay outside the gene matches. The germline V gene encodes CDR1 GTSNPN and CDR2 SVGIG (reference sequence). The CDR3 runs to 14 residues. CDR3 residues: CAWGTGSGFNEQFF. DNA for the CDR3: TGTGCCTGGGGGACAGGGTCGGGGTTCAATGAGCAGTTCTTC.

The chain uses TRBV27 and TRBJ1-5; no clear D. Germline V CDR1 and CDR2: MNHEY, SMNVEV (reference sequence). V was pared by 2 bases and J by 0 bases, with 2 bases between. The length of the CDR3 is 13 residues. The CDR3 DNA follows: TGTGCCAGCAGTTTACGTAGCAATCAGCCCCAGCATTTT. The encoded protein is CASSLRSNQPQHF.

The chain uses TRBV19 and TRBJ2-3, with D uncertain. This CDR3 contains 17 residues. CDR1 is LNHDA, CDR2 SQIVND, per germline (reference sequence). V was cut by 0 bases and J by 2 bases, with 15 bases left in between. Written as DNA, the CDR3 is TGTGCCAGTAGTATAGACCCCCAGGAACCCTACACAGATACGCAGTATTTT. This gives the protein CASSIDPQEPYTDTQYF.

The V and J genes are TRBV19 and TRBJ2-7, with 8 bases lining up with TRBD1. The CDR3 has 14 amino acids. The junction had 10 bases not matched to a gene; V was cut back by 6 bases and J by 6 bases. CDR1 and CDR2 from the germline V gene are LNHDA and SQIVND (reference sequence). The CDR3 DNA reads TGTGCCAGTAGCAAAGACAGGGGCGGCCGCGAGCAGTACTTC. This gives the protein CASSKDRGGREQYF.

The chain links TRBV2 to TRBJ2-2, with 8 bases lining up with TRBD2. CDR1 and CDR2 (germline): SNHLY, FYNNEI. J lost 1 base, V lost 8 bases, and 9 bases had no gene match. The CDR3 is made up of 16 amino acids. DNA of the CDR3: TGTGCCAGCTCCTTCCACGCGGGAGGGAACACCGGGGAGCTGTTTTTT. Its protein is CASSFHAGGNTGELFF.

The chain combines TRBV5-1 with TRBJ2-5, with D maybe TRBD2 (5 bases). V dropped 0 bases and J dropped 5 bases, with 14 bases sitting between them. From germline, CDR1 is SGHRS and CDR2 YFSETQ. This CDR3 has 15 residues. CDR3 sequence (DNA): TGCGCCAGCAGCTTGGGTCTGGGAGCATCGGAGACCCAGTACTTC. It specifies CASSLGLGASETQYF.

This rearrangement joins TRBV6-5 to TRBJ1-1, with D possibly being TRBD1 (6 bases). The CDR3 covers 15 residues. Germline assignment: CDR1 MNHEY and CDR2 SVGAGI. Trimming cost V 0 bases and J 7 bases, with 15 bases left between them. CDR3: CASSYSGRGQREAFF. The CDR3 nucleotides are TGTGCCAGCAGTTACTCGGGCAGGGGACAACGTGAAGCTTTCTTT.

V usage is TRBV10-2 and J usage is TRBJ2-1; tentatively, D is TRBD2 (6 bases). V was pared by 3 bases and J by 10 bases, with 25 bases between. Germline lookup yields CDR1 WSHSY and CDR2 SAAADI. The CDR3 loop spans 17 amino acids. This chain's CDR3 is CASSENPPGLLASEQFF. The DNA for the CDR3 is TGCGCCAGCAGTGAAAATCCCCCGGGACTCCTCGCAAGCGAGCAGTTCTTC.

The chain joins TRBV5-6 to TRBJ1-1, with a weak D call TRBD1 (5 bases). Germline V CDR1 and CDR2: SGHDT, YYEEEE. This CDR3 is built from 12 residues. V gave up 2 bases and J gave up 6 bases, with 8 bases separating them. The CDR3 sequence is CASSFSGSEAFF. Here the CDR3 DNA reads TGTGCCAGCAGCTTCTCAGGGTCTGAAGCTTTCTTT.

The chain has TRBV27 and TRBJ2-7, with 9 bases matching TRBD1. With 5 bases clipped from V and 5 bases from J, the junction kept 7 bases outside the gene matches. There are 14 residues in the CDR3. Germline CDR1 MNHEY, CDR2 SMNVEV (reference sequence). CDR3 in amino acids: CASSNGQGTHEQYF. The DNA of the CDR3 is TGTGCCAGCAGTAATGGACAGGGGACCCACGAGCAGTACTTC.

This chain connects TRBV9 to TRBJ2-3; 8 nucleotides align to TRBD2. The germline gives CDR1 SGDLS, CDR2 YYNGEE. With 1 base clipped from V and 2 bases from J, the junction kept 6 bases outside the gene matches. This CDR3 has 16 residues. The CDR3 DNA is TGTGCCAGCAGCGTATCGGGGGGGGGACACACAGATACGCAGTATTTT. Its protein product is CASSVSGGGHTDTQYF.

The rearrangement uses TRBV6-1 and TRBJ1-1, with 9 positions matching TRBD1. V gave up 7 bases and J gave up 5 bases; unmatched junction bases: 11. CDR3 length: 15 residues. In germline, CDR1 is MNHNS, CDR2 SASEGT. Here the CDR3 reads CASITRDRDLTEAFF. The CDR3 bases are TGTGCCAGCATAACCCGGGACAGGGATTTGACTGAAGCTTTCTTT.

V gene TRBV5-4 combines with J gene TRBJ2-3, with 11 bases that match TRBD2. With V trimmed by 4 bases and J by 6 bases, 7 bases remained unmatched. The CDR3 runs 15 residues. Germline V CDR1 and CDR2: SGHNT, YYREEE (reference sequence). In nucleotides, the CDR3 is TGTGCCAGCAGCGAGCCAACTAGCGGGAGTGATACGCAGTATTTT. It yields the protein CASSEPTSGSDTQYF.

The rearrangement links TRBV25-1 to TRBJ2-4; TRBD2 might be the D (5 bases). The length of the CDR3 is 17 residues. Deletions cut 4 bases from V and 0 bases from J, with 16 bases between. Germline CDR1 and CDR2: MGHDK and SYGVNS. Here the CDR3 reads CASSGISEGLAKNIQYF. CDR3 coding DNA: TGTGCCAGCAGTGGGATTAGTGAAGGACTAGCCAAAAACATTCAGTACTTC. Full variable domain (outside the CDR3, taken from reference TRBV25-1 and TRBJ2-4): EADIYQTPRYLVIGTGKKITLECSQTMGHDKMYWYQQDPGMELHLIHYSYGVNSTEKGDLSSESTVSRIRTEHFPLTLESARPSHTSQYLCASSGISEGLAKNIQYFGAGTRLSVL.